This T cell receptor (beta chain) was sequenced in a study of response to subunit inactivated influenza vaccine (dated by TCRdb to 2017 to 2018). As for the study more broadly: To follow how T cells responded to a trivalent subunit inactivated influenza vaccine, the researchers relied on deep quantitative profiling of the T cell receptor repertoire.

The study at large found these results: According to the authors, only a limited number of new T cells may be recruited by each seasonal influenza vaccination.

Libraries were constructed by RT-PCR. Sequencing relied on an Illumina HiSeq 2500. The public reads were run again by TCRdb, first through fastp at Q25 and then through MiXCR, and only productive beta chains were kept. Each CDR3 protein appears once, grouped with its most common genes and DNA. For this sample the table gives around 750,000 distinct CDR3 sequences, of which around 20% were detected only once. The top ten constitute 10% of the sample. This clonotype was found a few times. The antigen this receptor binds is unknown. Per-nucleotide qualities are absent, and no much larger clonotype sits a single base away. The material sequenced was PBMCs from blood, taken about 5 days after vaccination. The receptor was isolated from a man in his forties or fifties who received an inactivated influenza vaccine. Donor details come from another sample of the same person, matched by shared clones.

The nucleotide sequence reads as follows: TGCGCCAGCAGCCAGGGGACAGGGGGGGTTAACTATGGCTACACCTTC. The resulting protein is CASSQGTGGVNYGYTF. The rearrangement combines TRBV5-1 with TRBJ1-2, with 11 junctional bases fitting TRBD1. Clipping removes 4 bases from V and 1 base from J, with 6 as the unmatched junction base count. CDR1 and CDR2 were assigned from the germline V gene as SGHRS and YFSETQ. Measured from the cysteine to the phenylalanine, the CDR3 is 16 residues long. The retained sequence is limited to the CDR3, 48 bases, with the frame set at the first base.